This T cell receptor (beta chain) stems from a study of shared T cell receptors in the human thymus. Germline V CDR1 and CDR2: KGHSH, LQKENI. The CDR3 runs to 20 residues. Unmatched junction bases numbered 19, after V lost 0 bases and J lost 3 bases. Sequencing used immunoSEQ multiplex PCR; TCRdb keeps in-frame clones, though not all of them. The profile shows 650,000 to 950,000 clones, over 75% of them singletons. The same sample was also used in a study of human thymus T cells.

The TCR was taken from a girl under three years old with a congenital heart defect. V is TRBV18 and J is TRBJ1-2; 7 bases fit TRBD1. Sequenced material: thymocytes. DNA for the CDR3: TGTGCCAGCTCACCACCTCATTGGATTTACCCGGGACAGCAATACTATGGCTACACCTTC. Its protein product is CASSPPHWIYPGQQYYGYTF.